Below are 27 T cell receptor beta chains sequenced from a single sample in a study of blood T cell repertoires in COVID-19. Assay: immunoSEQ multiplex PCR; the TCRdb copy retains only in-frame clones and omits some. The data show over 200,000 clones, 75% to 95% seen once. The sample consisted of peripheral blood. The receptors come from a person aged 18 to 30 with COVID-19, enrolled during active disease.

This rearrangement joins TRBV15 to TRBJ1-3; no firm D call. This CDR3 has 15 amino acids. V gave up 5 bases and J gave up 0 bases, with 11 bases separating them. Germline loops: CDR1 LNHNV, CDR2 YYDKDF (reference sequence). The CDR3 DNA follows: TGTGCCACCAGCTTAACCGGGAGCTCTGGAAACACCATATATTTT. This sequence encodes CATSLTGSSGNTIYF.

V usage is TRBV3-1 (or the pseudogene TRBV3-2) and J usage is TRBJ2-2; D gene unclear. V was shortened by 4 bases and J by 5 bases, with 8 bases between the two germline ends. This CDR3 is built from 13 residues. The germline V gene has CDR1 LGHDT and CDR2 YNNKEL (reference sequence). The CDR3 spells CASSPMSTGELFF. CDR3 nucleotides: TGTGCCAGCAGCCCAATGTCAACCGGGGAGCTGTTTTTT.

The chain combines TRBV24-1 with TRBJ2-3; 7 nucleotides line up with TRBD2. CDR3 length equals 18 residues. Losses at the gene ends were 5 bases for V and 2 bases for J; bases not matched to a gene: 15. From germline, CDR1 is KGHDR and CDR2 SFDVKD. The CDR3 coding sequence is TGTGCCACCAGTGGGGCTTTGCCGGGGCTAGCGGTCACAGATACGCAGTATTTT. Residues: CATSGALPGLAVTDTQYF.

The chain recombines TRBV30 with TRBJ2-6; no definite D call. Germline CDR1 GTSNPN, CDR2 SVGIG (reference sequence). V was clipped by 4 bases and J by 0 bases, with 7 bases between them. CDR3 size: 14 residues. CDR3 DNA sequence: TGTGCCTGGACAGGCCTCTCTGGGGCCAACGTCCTGACTTTC. Protein sequence: CAWTGLSGANVLTF.

This chain links TRBV21-1 with TRBJ1-5; TRBD1, the table's D call, lacks a check against the DNA. TRBV21-1 is designated a pseudogene. The CDR3 sequence is 14 residues long. The CDR3 DNA sequence: TGTGCCAGCAGCCAGGGCAGGAGTCATCAGCCCCAGCATTTT. Residues: CASSQGRSHQPQHF.

This sequence joins TRBV24-1 and TRBJ2-1, with TRBD2 identical over 9 bases. Unmatched junction bases numbered 1, after V lost 1 base and J lost 1 base. The length of the CDR3 is 16 residues. CDR1 and CDR2 (germline): KGHDR, SFDVKD. The CDR3 sequence is CATSDLAGGSYNEQFF. The CDR3 region has the DNA TGTGCCACCAGTGATTTAGCGGGAGGATCCTACAATGAGCAGTTCTTC.

About this clone: This sample also contains other DNA sequences that code for the same CDR3. The rearrangement uses TRBV5-5 and TRBJ1-1; D call uncertain. The CDR3 extends over 13 amino acids. Trimming took 3 bases from V and 5 from J, leaving 11 bases between them. The germline CDR1 and CDR2 sequences are SGHKS and YYEKEE (reference sequence). The CDR3 nucleotides read TGTGCCAGCAGCTACGGCGGAGGGACTGAAGCTTTCTTT. It is translated as CASSYGGGTEAFF.

This chain links TRBV14 with TRBJ2-1; D is perhaps TRBD1 (5 bases). This CDR3 is 17 amino acids long. Deletions cut 4 bases from V and 0 bases from J, with 16 bases between. In germline, CDR1 is SGHDN, CDR2 FVKESK. The DNA of the CDR3 is TGTGCCAGCAGCCTTAGGGGCCTTAGGAGCTCCTACAATGAGCAGTTCTTC. Residues: CASSLRGLRSSYNEQFF. The variable domain in full, with the rest retrieved from reference TRBV14 and TRBJ2-1, is EAGVTQFPSHSVIEKGQTVTLRCDPISGHDNLYWYRRVMGKEIKFLLHFVKESKQDESGMPNNRFLAERTGGTYSTLKVQPAELEDSGVYFCASSLRGLRSSYNEQFFGPGTRLTVL.

This chain joins TRBV4-1 and TRBJ2-5; 10 bases are shared with TRBD2. Trimming at V came to 0 bases and at J to 7 bases, leaving 14 bases not matched to a gene. The CDR3 length is 18 residues. Germline CDR1 is MGHRA and CDR2 is YSYEKL. Here the CDR3 DNA reads TGCGCCAGCAGCCAAGACCGGACTAGCGGACCACCCGGGGGGACCCAGTACTTC. The encoded protein is CASSQDRTSGPPGGTQYF.

The J gene is TRBJ2-5, the V gene TRBV7-9; no reliable D call. Germline loops: CDR1 SEHNR, CDR2 FQNEAQ (reference sequence). V was trimmed by 2 bases and J by 0 bases, leaving 13 bases between them. The CDR3 sequence is 16 residues long. DNA of the CDR3: TGTGCCAGCAGCTTAAGCGAAAGCCGCTACCAAGAGACCCAGTACTTC. As protein: CASSLSESRYQETQYF.

This chain connects TRBV5-1 to TRBJ2-1; 7 nucleotides align to TRBD2. There are 16 residues in the CDR3. CDR1 and CDR2 (germline): SGHRS, YFSETQ. Trimming at V came to 7 bases and at J to 1 base, leaving 11 bases not matched to a gene. Written as DNA, the CDR3 is TGCGCCAGCCGGGCGGGCGGGAGTGAGTCCTACAATGAGCAGTTCTTC. It is translated as CASRAGGSESYNEQFF.

This chain links TRBV6-6 with TRBJ2-7; no reliable D call. This CDR3 is 12 amino acids long. Between the trimmed V and J ends, which lost 6 bases and 9 bases, there was a span of 15 bases. Germline V gives CDR1 MNHNY, CDR2 SVGAGI (reference sequence). This chain's CDR3 is CASSPNGLWQYF. In DNA, the CDR3 is TGTGCCAGCAGCCCCAACGGTCTTTGGCAGTACTTC.

The chain links TRBV6-2 or TRBV6-3 to TRBJ1-1; maybe TRBD1 (6 bases). Trimming shortened V by 5 bases and J by 0 bases, and 7 bases separated the two germline ends. The CDR3 length is 13 residues. Germline V gene sequence: CDR1 MNHEY, CDR2 SVGEGT. The CDR3 nucleotides read TGTGCCAGCAGTGGACAGATGAACACTGAAGCTTTCTTT. It specifies CASSGQMNTEAFF.

J is TRBJ2-3 and V is TRBV19, with 8 bases that match TRBD2. The CDR3 loop spans 16 amino acids. J lost 0 bases, V lost 4 bases, and 6 bases had no gene match. CDR1 and CDR2 (germline): LNHDA, SQIVND (reference sequence). CDR3 region: CASSTGLAMSTDTQYF. The CDR3 bases are TGTGCCAGTAGTACTGGACTAGCCATGAGCACAGATACGCAGTATTTT.

The gene calls are TRBV28 and TRBJ2-1; tentative D call: TRBD2 (6 bases). The V gene lost 2 bases and the J gene lost 1 base, with 6 bases spanning the gap. The CDR3 loop spans 14 amino acids. CDR1 and CDR2 (germline): MDHEN, SYDVKM. CDR3 DNA sequence: TGTGCCAGCAGTTTACTAGCGTCCTACAATGAGCAGTTCTTC. The encoded protein is CASSLLASYNEQFF.

V gene TRBV29-1 combines with J gene TRBJ2-2, with 11 bases matching TRBD2. Germline values: CDR1 SQVTM, CDR2 ANQGSEA. The CDR3 covers 15 residues. V was pared by 4 bases and J by 5 bases, with 6 bases of the junction left unmatched. The CDR3 sequence: CSVVLAGAWTGELFF. Written as DNA, the CDR3 is TGCAGCGTTGTACTAGCGGGAGCTTGGACCGGGGAGCTGTTTTTT.

The V call is TRBV7-2, the J call TRBJ2-7; TRBD1 matches at 7 bases. CDR1 is SGHTA, CDR2 FQGNSA, per germline. J was trimmed by 2 bases and V by 8 bases; bases with no gene match: 12. This CDR3 is 15 amino acids long. The CDR3 DNA reads as TGTGCCAGCGCCGCGAACCCGGACAGGACCTACGAGCAGTACTTC. Encoded protein: CASAANPDRTYEQYF.

This clone was detected only once. This CDR3 reads CASSLDRGSGTYEQYF. DNA of the CDR3: TGTGCCAGCAGCTTAGATCGGGGTAGCGGGACCTACGAGCAGTACTTC. The chain employs TRBV11-2 and TRBJ2-7; 8 nucleotides match TRBD2. This CDR3 is 16 amino acids long. J gave up 2 bases and V 0 bases, and 6 bases lay outside the gene matches. Germline V gives CDR1 SGHAT, CDR2 FQNNGV. The whole variable domain, remainder taken from reference TRBV11-2 and TRBJ2-7, is EAGVAQSPRYKIIEKRQSVAFWCNPISGHATLYWYQQILGQGPKLLIQFQNNGVVDDSQLPKDRFSAERLKGVDSTLKIQPAKLEDSAVYLCASSLDRGSGTYEQYFGPGTRLTVT.

The rearrangement uses TRBV10-3 and TRBJ2-3; 12 bases fit TRBD2. The V and J ends lost 10 bases and 5 bases, in that order; junction bases with no gene match: 7. Looked up from germline, CDR1 is ENHRY and CDR2 is SYGVKD. This CDR3 region has 14 residues. The CDR3 is CATSKGLAGDTQYF. CDR3 DNA: TGTGCCACCTCTAAGGGACTAGCGGGAGATACGCAGTATTTT.

The chain is built from TRBV7-9 and TRBJ1-1, with D possibly TRBD1 on 5 matching bases. The CDR3 has 14 residues. The ends were cut back, 5 bases at V and 6 bases at J, with 16 bases in the middle. Germline V gene lookup returns CDR1 SEHNR and CDR2 FQNEAQ (reference sequence). The CDR3 sequence: CASSPNRDYAEAFF. The CDR3 nucleotides read TGTGCCAGCAGCCCAAATAGGGACTACGCTGAAGCTTTCTTT.

This clone was counted between two and nine times. The chain carries TRBV5-1 and TRBJ2-7; 7 nucleotides match TRBD2. CDR3 length: 13 residues. Germline V gene lookup returns CDR1 SGHRS and CDR2 YFSETQ. With 0 bases clipped from V and 7 bases from J, the junction kept 4 bases outside the gene matches. The CDR3 is CASSLAWRGEQYF. As DNA, the CDR3 is TGCGCCAGCAGCTTGGCCTGGCGGGGGGAGCAGTACTTC.

V usage is TRBV28 and J usage is TRBJ2-2, with 10 bases fitting TRBD2. Germline assignment: CDR1 MDHEN and CDR2 SYDVKM. There are 16 residues in the CDR3. The trim removed 10 bases at V and 7 bases at J, leaving 15 bases unmatched. CDR3 DNA sequence: TGTGCCATAAACAAAATCCTAGCGGGAGCTGGCGGGGAGCTGTTTTTT. Protein: CAINKILAGAGGELFF. The full variable domain, its missing parts supplied by reference TRBV28 and TRBJ2-2, is DVKVTQSSRYLVKRTGEKVFLECVQDMDHENMFWYRQDPGLGLRLIYFSYDVKMKEKGDIPEGYSVSREKKERFSLILESASTNQTSMYLCAINKILAGAGGELFFGEGSRLTVL.

This clone was counted a few times. The chain uses TRBV9 and TRBJ1-6, with TRBD1 as a possible D gene (5 bases). There are 15 residues in the CDR3. V was shortened by 4 bases and J by 6 bases, with 14 bases between the two germline ends. The germline V gene has CDR1 SGDLS and CDR2 YYNGEE. The CDR3 region has the DNA TGTGCCAGCAGCCGTTCAGGGCTATCTAATTCACCCCTCCACTTT. Translating it yields CASSRSGLSNSPLHF.

Only a few counts were recorded for this clone. The chain has TRBV14 and TRBJ2-5; D is possibly TRBD2 (6 bases). V dropped 2 bases and J dropped 5 bases, with 15 bases sitting between them. The CDR3 consists of 15 residues. CDR1 SGHDN and CDR2 FVKESK come from the germline V gene. CDR3 region: CASSQPGRRGETQYF. In DNA, the CDR3 is TGTGCCAGCAGCCAACCGGGACGGCGGGGCGAGACCCAGTACTTC.

The table lists this clone with a few counts. The chain couples TRBV5-1 to TRBJ2-1; 7 bases line up with TRBD1. The ends lost 5 bases at V and 10 bases at J; junction bases unmatched: 9. CDR3 length: 13 residues. Germline assignment: CDR1 SGHRS and CDR2 YFSETQ. CDR3 residues: CASRWDSVTEQFF. The CDR3 DNA reads as TGCGCCAGCAGATGGGACAGCGTCACGGAGCAGTTCTTC.

The V gene is TRBV5-4, the J gene TRBJ2-1; 15 bases line up with TRBD2. The CDR3 extends over 16 amino acids. Unmatched junction bases numbered 9, after V lost 4 bases and J lost 10 bases. The germline V gene has CDR1 SGHNT and CDR2 YYREEE (reference sequence). Here the CDR3 reads CASSPAVGTSGREQFF. In DNA form, the CDR3 reads TGTGCCAGCAGCCCGGCGGTCGGGACTAGCGGGAGGGAGCAGTTCTTC.

The chain employs TRBV7-8 and TRBJ2-6, with TRBD1 matching over 9 bases. The junction had 2 bases not matched to a gene; V was cut back by 5 bases and J by 0 bases. Germline assignment: CDR1 SGHVS and CDR2 FQNEAQ. The CDR3 length is 16 residues. CDR3 bases: TGTGCCAGCAGCCCGACAGGGGGCTCTGGGGCCAACGTCCTGACTTTC. This sequence encodes CASSPTGGSGANVLTF.